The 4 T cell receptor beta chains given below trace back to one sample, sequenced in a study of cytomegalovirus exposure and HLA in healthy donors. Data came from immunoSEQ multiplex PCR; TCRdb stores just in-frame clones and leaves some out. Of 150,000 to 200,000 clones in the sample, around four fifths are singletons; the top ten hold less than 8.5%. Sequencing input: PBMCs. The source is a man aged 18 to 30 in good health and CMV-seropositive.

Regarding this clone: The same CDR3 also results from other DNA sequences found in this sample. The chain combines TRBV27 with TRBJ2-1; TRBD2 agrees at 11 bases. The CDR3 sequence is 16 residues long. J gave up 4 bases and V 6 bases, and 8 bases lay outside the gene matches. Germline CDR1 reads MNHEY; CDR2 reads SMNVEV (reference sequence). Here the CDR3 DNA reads TGTGCCAGCAGCTCCCCGGGGACTAGCGGATACAATGAGCAGTTCTTC. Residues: CASSSPGTSGYNEQFF.

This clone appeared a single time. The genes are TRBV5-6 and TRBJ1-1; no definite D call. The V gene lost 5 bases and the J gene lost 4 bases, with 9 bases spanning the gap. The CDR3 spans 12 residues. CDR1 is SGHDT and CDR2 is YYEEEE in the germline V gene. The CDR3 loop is CASRHLATEAFF. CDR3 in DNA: TGTGCCAGCAGACACCTTGCCACTGAAGCTTTCTTT.

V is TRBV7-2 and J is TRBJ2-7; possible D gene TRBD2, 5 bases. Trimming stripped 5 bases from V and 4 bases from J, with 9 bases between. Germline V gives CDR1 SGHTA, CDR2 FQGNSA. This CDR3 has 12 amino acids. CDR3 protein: CASSGLAYEQYF. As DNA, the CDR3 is TGTGCCAGCAGCGGGCTAGCTTACGAGCAGTACTTC.

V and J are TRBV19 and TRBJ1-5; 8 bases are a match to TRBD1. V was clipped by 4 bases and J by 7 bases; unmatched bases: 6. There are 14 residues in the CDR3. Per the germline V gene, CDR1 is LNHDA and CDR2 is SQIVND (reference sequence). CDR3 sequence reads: CASSTQGAQQPQHF. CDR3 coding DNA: TGTGCCAGTAGTACGCAGGGGGCACAGCAGCCCCAGCATTTT.